Following are 27 T cell receptor beta chains from one sample sequenced in a study of OX40 agonist ivuxolimab in advanced cancers. Here immunoSEQ multiplex PCR was the method, and the copy in TCRdb shows in-frame clones only, minus some. Here the sample spans approximately 86,000 clones, around 83% being singletons. This material consisted of CD4+ or CD8+ T cells sorted from blood, taken in a trial of the OX40 agonist ivuxolimab. These receptors originate from an adult with an advanced solid tumor such as melanoma, head and neck, liver or kidney cancer.

This clone was recorded once. V and J are TRBV4-3 and TRBJ1-4, with D unclear. This CDR3 region has 13 residues. CDR1 and CDR2 (germline): LGHNA, YSLEER. Trimming stripped 4 bases from V and 5 bases from J, with 8 bases between. This chain's CDR3 is CASSLRGNEKLFF. CDR3 nucleotide sequence: TGCGCCAGCAGCCTTCGGGGAAATGAAAAACTGTTTTTT.

The chain links TRBV6-5 to TRBJ2-2; unclear D gene. The length of the CDR3 is 13 residues. V shed 8 bases and J shed 1 base, with 8 bases lying between them. Germline loops: CDR1 MNHEY, CDR2 SVGAGI. DNA of the CDR3: TGTGCCAGCTTTTGGGAGAACACCGGGGAGCTGTTTTTT. Its translation is CASFWENTGELFF.

This chain connects TRBV29-1 to TRBJ2-7, with 10 bases fitting TRBD1. The CDR3 covers 14 residues. Germline CDR1 is SQVTM and CDR2 is ANQGSEA. J was trimmed by 3 bases and V by 5 bases; bases with no gene match: 7. The CDR3 is CSVNDRGRFYEQYF. In DNA, the CDR3 is TGCAGCGTTAATGACAGGGGGCGCTTCTACGAGCAGTACTTC.

The rearrangement links TRBV2 to TRBJ2-3, with 9 bases aligning to TRBD2. The germline gives CDR1 SNHLY, CDR2 FYNNEI. The CDR3 sequence is 14 residues long. V trimming: 8 bases; J trimming: 3 bases; junction bases outside the gene matches: 6. The CDR3, as DNA: TGTGCCAGCCGGTTAGCGGGGGAAACAGATACGCAGTATTTT. This translates into CASRLAGETDTQYF.

The chain has TRBV30 and TRBJ2-7; a possible D gene is TRBD2 (5 bases). The CDR3 covers 12 residues. V lost 3 bases, J lost 3 bases, and 9 bases lay in between. Germline CDR1 is GTSNPN and CDR2 is SVGIG (reference sequence). In DNA, the CDR3 is TGTGCCTGGAGCCGACGGGGCTACGAGCAGTACTTC. It translates to CAWSRRGYEQYF.

V is TRBV6-6 and J is TRBJ2-7; D is undetermined. Germline CDR1 and CDR2: MNHNY and SVGAGI (reference sequence). V lost 3 bases, J lost 0 bases, and 9 bases lay in between. CDR3 length: 14 residues. The CDR3 nucleotides are TGTGCCAGCAGTTATTACGGAAGCTCCTACGAGCAGTACTTC. Amino acids: CASSYYGSSYEQYF.

The V gene is TRBV19, the J gene TRBJ2-2, with TRBD1 as a possible D gene (5 bases). Germline V gene data show CDR1 as LNHDA and CDR2 as SQIVND (reference sequence). CDR3 length: 13 amino acids. V gave up 5 bases and J gave up 5 bases, with 9 bases separating them. The DNA for the CDR3 is TGTGCCAGTAGTCGCAGGGATACCGGGGAGCTGTTTTTT. Amino acids: CASSRRDTGELFF.

This clone appeared a single time. The chain employs TRBV7-8 and TRBJ1-1, with a weak D call TRBD1 (6 bases). Germline assignment: CDR1 SGHVS and CDR2 FQNEAQ. The germline V and J ends were trimmed by 8 bases and 3 bases, with 13 bases remaining between them. This CDR3 contains 13 residues. The CDR3 DNA reads as TGTGCCAGCGCCGGGGGGCTGGACACTGAAGCTTTCTTT. Its translation: CASAGGLDTEAFF.

The chain links TRBV7-2 to TRBJ1-2, with a tentative D call TRBD1 (6 bases). The CDR3 totals 15 residues. Trimming took 5 bases from V and 5 from J, leaving 18 bases between them. Germline lookup yields CDR1 SGHTA and CDR2 FQGNSA. CDR3 loop: CASSAAAGTTYGYTF. The CDR3 DNA follows: TGTGCCAGCAGCGCCGCCGCCGGGACAACTTATGGCTACACCTTC.

The rearrangement links TRBV19 to TRBJ1-2; 8 positions agree with TRBD1. Losses at the gene ends were 4 bases for V and 6 bases for J; bases not matched to a gene: 10. CDR1 LNHDA and CDR2 SQIVND come from the germline V gene (reference sequence). The CDR3 spans 15 residues. CDR3 protein: CASSNRQGSQNGYTF. The DNA for the CDR3 is TGTGCCAGTAGTAACAGACAGGGGTCACAGAATGGCTACACCTTC.

The J gene is TRBJ2-7, the V gene TRBV11-1; D possibly corresponds to TRBD1 (5 bases). Germline lookup yields CDR1 SGHAT and CDR2 FQDESV (reference sequence). This CDR3 is 13 amino acids long. Between the trimmed V and J ends, which lost 5 bases and 5 bases, there was a span of 13 bases. CDR3 coding DNA: TGTGCCAGCAGCCCAGGACATCGCGACGAGCAGTACTTC. Encoded protein: CASSPGHRDEQYF.

The chain employs TRBV7-2 and TRBJ2-5; TRBD2 aligns across 10 bases. There are 13 residues in the CDR3. V gave up 7 bases and J gave up 5 bases; unmatched junction bases: 4. Germline V CDR1 and CDR2: SGHTA, FQGNSA. The CDR3 loop reads CASTLAGVETQYF. In nucleotides, the CDR3 is TGTGCCAGCACCCTAGCGGGAGTGGAGACCCAGTACTTC.

J is TRBJ2-1 and V is TRBV2; possible D gene TRBD2, 5 bases. Deletions cut 6 bases from V and 8 bases from J, with 11 bases between. CDR1 SNHLY and CDR2 FYNNEI come from the germline V gene. The CDR3 is 12 residues long. The CDR3 loop is CASRPWTDEQFF. CDR3 bases: TGTGCCAGCAGGCCCTGGACTGATGAGCAGTTCTTC.

This chain connects TRBV29-1 to TRBJ2-1; D is ambiguous. Germline CDR1 is SQVTM and CDR2 is ANQGSEA. The germline V and J ends were trimmed by 8 bases and 8 bases, with 16 bases remaining between them. The CDR3 contains 12 residues. CDR3 sequence: CSTIREDDEQFF. DNA for the CDR3: TGCAGCACAATAAGGGAAGATGATGAGCAGTTCTTC.

V is TRBV13 and J is TRBJ1-2, with a tentative D call TRBD1 (6 bases). Trimming removed 5 bases at V and 14 bases at J, with 18 bases between. This CDR3 has 12 residues. CDR1 PRHDT and CDR2 FYEKMQ come from the germline V gene (reference sequence). The CDR3 DNA sequence: TGTGCCAGCAGCCTAGCCCGGGGGGCGGGGACCTTC. Translating gives CASSLARGAGTF.

The chain recombines TRBV5-8 with TRBJ2-1; perhaps D is TRBD1 or TRBD2 (5 bases each). Germline V gene data show CDR1 as SGHTS and CDR2 as YDEGEE. There are 13 residues in the CDR3. Trimming stripped 5 bases from V and 10 bases from J, with 16 bases between. CDR3 coding DNA: TGTGCCAGCAGACTTATCGGGACGGTCGAGCAGTTCTTC. Its protein product is CASRLIGTVEQFF.

This chain connects TRBV6-1 to TRBJ1-6; TRBD1 might be the D (6 bases). The CDR3 is 15 amino acids. V dropped 4 bases and J dropped 7 bases, with 14 bases sitting between them. The germline gives CDR1 MNHNS, CDR2 SASEGT. CDR3 protein: CASSVSHRENSPLHF. The CDR3 DNA is TGTGCCAGCAGTGTATCTCACAGGGAGAATTCACCCCTCCACTTT.

V and J are TRBV6-5 and TRBJ1-2; maybe TRBD1 (6 bases). V was pared by 0 bases and J by 4 bases, with 12 bases between. The V gene's germline CDR1 is MNHEY and CDR2 SVGAGI. This CDR3 spans 15 amino acids. CDR3 sequence (DNA): TGTGCCAGCAGTTACTCCTTCCAGGGGTCCTATGGCTACACCTTC. As protein: CASSYSFQGSYGYTF.

The chain joins TRBV11-1 to TRBJ2-1; D possibly uses TRBD1 or TRBD2 (5 bases each). V lost 5 bases and J lost 3, with 14 bases in between. There are 15 residues in the CDR3. Germline CDR1 reads SGHAT; CDR2 reads FQDESV (reference sequence). CDR3 residues: CASSATGTLYNEQFF. CDR3 DNA: TGTGCCAGCAGCGCGACCGGGACGCTCTACAATGAGCAGTTCTTC.

This clone came up a few times. The chain recombines TRBV27 with TRBJ2-3; D may match TRBD1 or TRBD2 (5 bases each). CDR1 MNHEY and CDR2 SMNVEV come from the germline V gene (reference sequence). The CDR3 has 16 residues. V was cut by 6 bases and J by 6 bases, with 22 bases left in between. Written as DNA, the CDR3 is TGTGCCAGCAGGCCGCTAAACGGGGCCAGAGGGGATACGCAGTATTTT. Translating it yields CASRPLNGARGDTQYF.

The chain joins TRBV30 to TRBJ1-2, with 7 positions matching TRBD1. CDR1 and CDR2 from the germline V gene are GTSNPN and SVGIG (reference sequence). CDR3 length: 14 residues. V lost 4 bases to trimming and J lost 5 bases; unmatched junction nucleotides: 10. The CDR3 sequence is CAWTMAQGPYGYTF. As DNA, the CDR3 is TGTGCCTGGACTATGGCACAGGGGCCTTATGGCTACACCTTC.

The rearrangement joins TRBV5-1 to TRBJ2-1, with 9 bases lining up with TRBD2. Germline CDR1 reads SGHRS; CDR2 reads YFSETQ. The CDR3 totals 16 residues. J was trimmed by 3 bases and V by 1 base; bases with no gene match: 5. DNA of the CDR3: TGCGCCAGCAGCTTGTTGGGGCGGGAGGGCTACAATGAGCAGTTCTTC. Residues: CASSLLGREGYNEQFF.

The CDR3 coding sequence is TGTGCCAGCAGCGAAAACGTTATCGATGGAACTGAAGCTTTCTTT. It codes for CASSENVIDGTEAFF. The chain carries TRBV13 and TRBJ1-1; D gene ambiguous. The CDR3 runs 15 residues. Trimming cost V 5 bases and J 5 bases, with 18 bases left between them. From germline, CDR1 is PRHDT and CDR2 FYEKMQ (reference sequence).

This clone was recorded a few times. The V gene is TRBV9, the J gene TRBJ1-6; possibly TRBD1 for D (5 bases). The V end was cut by 1 base, the J end by 10 bases, with 15 bases between. CDR1 and CDR2 from the germline V gene are SGDLS and YYNGEE. CDR3 size: 15 residues. CDR3 residues: CASSVQGDPYSPLHF. The DNA of the CDR3 is TGTGCCAGCAGCGTACAGGGAGATCCTTACTCACCCCTCCACTTT.

J is TRBJ2-2 and V is TRBV11-3, with D perhaps TRBD2 (6 bases). The V end was cut by 4 bases, the J end by 6 bases, with 18 bases between. CDR3 length: 16 amino acids. Germline V gene lookup returns CDR1 SGHNT and CDR2 YENEEA. In DNA, the CDR3 is TGTGCCAGCAGCTCCTATGGACGGGAGCGGGCCGGGGAGCTGTTTTTT. The encoded protein is CASSSYGRERAGELFF. The full variable domain, in which reference TRBV11-3 and TRBJ2-2 provide the parts outside the CDR3, is EAGVVQSPRYKIIEKKQPVAFWCNPISGHNTLYWYLQNLGQGPELLIRYENEEAVDDSQLPKDRFSAERLKGVDSTLKIQPAELGDSAVYLCASSSYGRERAGELFFGEGSRLTVL.

This chain links TRBV11-2 with TRBJ1-2; the D gene is possibly TRBD1 (5 bases). V was trimmed by 6 bases and J by 6 bases, leaving 14 bases between them. Germline V gene lookup returns CDR1 SGHAT and CDR2 FQNNGV. CDR3 length equals 13 residues. The CDR3 DNA is TGTGCCAGCAGACGGGGGGGGAATGATGGCTACACCTTC. This codes for CASRRGGNDGYTF.

Concerning this clone itself: At one boundary the junction diverges from the germline segment, which might be a read error. V is TRBV7-3 and J is TRBJ2-7; TRBD2 matches 10 bases. The CDR3 sequence is 15 residues long. Germline V gene data show CDR1 as SGHTA and CDR2 as FQGTGA. The CDR3 DNA sequence: TGTGCCAGCAGTCTACTAGCGGGGACGTCCTACGGGCAGTACTTC. Translated, it gives CASSLLAGTSYGQYF.